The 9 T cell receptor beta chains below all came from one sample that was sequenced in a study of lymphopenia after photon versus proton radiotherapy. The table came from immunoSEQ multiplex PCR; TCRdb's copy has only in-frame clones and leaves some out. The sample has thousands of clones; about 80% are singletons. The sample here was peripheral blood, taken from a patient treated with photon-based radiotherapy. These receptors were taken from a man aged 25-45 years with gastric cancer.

CDR3 nucleotides: TGTGCCAGCAGGAACGGCGGGGGCGGGAGCACTGAAGCTTTCTTT. Residues: CASRNGGGGSTEAFF. The chain employs TRBV5-6 and TRBJ1-1; D possibly corresponds to TRBD1 (6 bases). Germline assignment: CDR1 SGHDT and CDR2 YYEEEE. V lost 5 bases, J lost 4 bases, and 18 bases lay in between. This CDR3 contains 15 residues.

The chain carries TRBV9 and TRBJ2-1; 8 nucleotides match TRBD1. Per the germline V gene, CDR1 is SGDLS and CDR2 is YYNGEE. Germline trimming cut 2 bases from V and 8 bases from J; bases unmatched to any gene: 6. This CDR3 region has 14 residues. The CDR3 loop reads CASSVSGQGHEQFF. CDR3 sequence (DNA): TGTGCCAGCAGCGTTTCTGGACAGGGACATGAGCAGTTCTTC.

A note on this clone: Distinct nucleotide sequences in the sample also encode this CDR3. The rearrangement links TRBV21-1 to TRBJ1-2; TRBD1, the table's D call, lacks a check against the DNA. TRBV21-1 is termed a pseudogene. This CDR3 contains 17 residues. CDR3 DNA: TGTGCCAGCAGCAAGGCGCTTTGTGAGACAGGCCTTGGCAGCTACACCTTC. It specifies CASSKALCETGLGSYTF.

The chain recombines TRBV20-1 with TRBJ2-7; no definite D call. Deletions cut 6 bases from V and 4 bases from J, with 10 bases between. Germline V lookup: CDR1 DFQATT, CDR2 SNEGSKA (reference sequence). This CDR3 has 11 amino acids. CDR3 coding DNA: TGCAGTGCCACTGATGGTTACGAGCAGTACTTC. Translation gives CSATDGYEQYF.

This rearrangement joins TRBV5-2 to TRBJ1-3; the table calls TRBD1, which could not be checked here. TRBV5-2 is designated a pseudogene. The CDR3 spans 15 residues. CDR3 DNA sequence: TGTGCCAGCAGCATTTACAGCAACTCTGGAAACACCATATATTTT. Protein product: CASSIYSNSGNTIYF.

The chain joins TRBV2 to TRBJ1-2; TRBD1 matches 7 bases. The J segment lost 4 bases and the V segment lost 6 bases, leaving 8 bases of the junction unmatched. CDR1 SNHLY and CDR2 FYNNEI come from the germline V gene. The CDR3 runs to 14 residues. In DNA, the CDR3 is TGTGCCAGCAGCTCGGACAGGAGAAGCTATGGCTACACCTTC. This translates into CASSSDRRSYGYTF.

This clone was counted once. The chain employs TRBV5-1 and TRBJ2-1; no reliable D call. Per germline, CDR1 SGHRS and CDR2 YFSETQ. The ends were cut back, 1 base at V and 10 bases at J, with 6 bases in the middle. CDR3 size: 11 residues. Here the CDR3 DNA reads TGCGCCAGCAGCTTGATGGAAGAGCAGTTCTTC. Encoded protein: CASSLMEEQFF. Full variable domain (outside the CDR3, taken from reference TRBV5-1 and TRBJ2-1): KAGVTQTPRYLIKTRGQQVTLSCSPISGHRSVSWYQQTPGQGLQFLFEYFSETQRNKGNFPGRFSGRQFSNSRSEMNVSTLELGDSALYLCASSLMEEQFFGPGTRLTVL.

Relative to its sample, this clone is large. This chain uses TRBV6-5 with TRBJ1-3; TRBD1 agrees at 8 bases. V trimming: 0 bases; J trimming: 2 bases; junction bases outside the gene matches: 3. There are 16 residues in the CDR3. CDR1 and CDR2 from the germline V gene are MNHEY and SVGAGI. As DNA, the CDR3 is TGTGCCAGCAGTTACTCCAACAGGGGGACTGGAAACACCATATATTTT. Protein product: CASSYSNRGTGNTIYF.

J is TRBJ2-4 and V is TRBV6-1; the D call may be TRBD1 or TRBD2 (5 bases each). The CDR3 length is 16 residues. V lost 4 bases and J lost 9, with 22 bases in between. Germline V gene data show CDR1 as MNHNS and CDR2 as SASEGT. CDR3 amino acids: CASSGTGTIKGVIQYF. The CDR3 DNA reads TGTGCCAGCAGTGGGACCGGGACGATAAAAGGGGTCATTCAGTACTTC.